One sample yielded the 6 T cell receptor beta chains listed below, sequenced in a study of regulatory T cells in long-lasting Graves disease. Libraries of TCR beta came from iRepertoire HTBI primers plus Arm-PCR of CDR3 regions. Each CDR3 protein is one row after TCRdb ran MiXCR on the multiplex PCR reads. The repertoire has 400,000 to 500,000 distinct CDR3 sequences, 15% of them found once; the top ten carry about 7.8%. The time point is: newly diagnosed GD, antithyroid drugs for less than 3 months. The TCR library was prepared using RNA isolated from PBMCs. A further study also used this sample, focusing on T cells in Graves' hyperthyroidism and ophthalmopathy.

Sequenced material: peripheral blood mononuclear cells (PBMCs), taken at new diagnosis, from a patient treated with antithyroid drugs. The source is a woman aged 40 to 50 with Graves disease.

The CDR3 coding sequence is TGTGCCAGCTCCGGGGAGGCCAAAAACATTCAGTACTTC. It codes for CASSGEAKNIQYF. This sequence joins TRBV18 and TRBJ2-4; a weak D match, TRBD2 (5 bases). V lost 6 bases and J lost 1, with 7 bases in between. Germline assignment: CDR1 KGHSH and CDR2 LQKENI. The CDR3 spans 13 residues.

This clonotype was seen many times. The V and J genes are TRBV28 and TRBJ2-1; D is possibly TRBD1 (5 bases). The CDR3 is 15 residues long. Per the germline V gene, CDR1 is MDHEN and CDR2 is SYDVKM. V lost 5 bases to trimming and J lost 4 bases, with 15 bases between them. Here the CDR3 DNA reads TGTGCCAGCAGTCCGGACACACTCTTTTACAATGAGCAGTTCTTC. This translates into CASSPDTLFYNEQFF.

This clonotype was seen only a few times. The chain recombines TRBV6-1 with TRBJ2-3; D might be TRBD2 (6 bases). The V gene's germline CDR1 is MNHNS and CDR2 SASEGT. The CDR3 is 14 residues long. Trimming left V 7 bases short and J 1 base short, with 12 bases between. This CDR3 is CASISRGRTDTQYF. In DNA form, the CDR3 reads TGTGCCAGCATCTCGCGGGGACGCACAGATACGCAGTATTTT.

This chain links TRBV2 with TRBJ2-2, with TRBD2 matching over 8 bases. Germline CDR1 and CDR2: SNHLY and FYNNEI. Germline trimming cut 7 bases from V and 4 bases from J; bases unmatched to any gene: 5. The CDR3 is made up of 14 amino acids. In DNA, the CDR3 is TGTGCCAGCATGGAGCGGGAGAGCACCGGGGAGCTGTTTTTT. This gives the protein CASMERESTGELFF.

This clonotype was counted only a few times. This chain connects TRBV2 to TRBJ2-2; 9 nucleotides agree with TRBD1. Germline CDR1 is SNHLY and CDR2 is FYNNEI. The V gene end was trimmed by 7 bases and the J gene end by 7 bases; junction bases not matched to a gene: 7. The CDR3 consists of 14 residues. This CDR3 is CASTRTGEGGELFF. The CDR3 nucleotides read TGTGCCAGCACCAGGACAGGGGAAGGCGGGGAGCTGTTTTTT.

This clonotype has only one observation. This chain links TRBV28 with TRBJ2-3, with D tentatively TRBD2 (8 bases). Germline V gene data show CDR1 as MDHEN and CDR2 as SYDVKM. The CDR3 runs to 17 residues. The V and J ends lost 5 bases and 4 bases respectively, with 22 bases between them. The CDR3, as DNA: TGTGCCAGCAGTCCCGGGGGGGGGACAGAACTACCAGATACGCAGTATTTT. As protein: CASSPGGGTELPDTQYF.